The 8 T cell receptor beta chains below were found in one sample sequenced in a study of blood T cells in healthy people across ages. With a J-beta primer mix and a sample-barcoded 5' primer, a second PCR ran about 7 to 11 cycles. From the 5' RACE reads, TCRdb called clonotypes with MiXCR, one entry per CDR3 protein. In the table there are some 560,000 distinct CDR3 sequences, over 25% of which are singletons. Another study also made use of these data, one on T cells of mothers and their children.

The source material was blood. The receptors shown here come from a boy aged 2-9 years in good health.

The table lists this clonotype with a few counts. V usage is TRBV7-9 and J usage is TRBJ1-4; D unresolved. The V and J ends lost 5 bases and 4 bases respectively, with 11 bases between them. This CDR3 comprises 14 residues. Germline CDR1 is SEHNR and CDR2 is FQNEAQ (reference sequence). The CDR3 protein is CASSTFGGNEKLFF. The CDR3, as DNA: TGTGCCAGCAGCACCTTCGGCGGTAATGAAAAACTGTTTTTT.

The chain couples TRBV5-6 to TRBJ2-1; D gene ambiguous. Trimming stripped 0 bases from V and 0 bases from J, with 10 bases between. This CDR3 is built from 16 residues. CDR1 and CDR2 (germline): SGHDT, YYEEEE. In nucleotides, the CDR3 is TGTGCCAGCAGCTTGGTGGGGATTAGCTCCTACAATGAGCAGTTCTTC. The encoded protein is CASSLVGISSYNEQFF.

V usage is TRBV9 and J usage is TRBJ1-1; tentative D call: TRBD1 (6 bases). Per the germline V gene, CDR1 is SGDLS and CDR2 is YYNGEE. This CDR3 has 18 amino acids. Trimming removed 0 bases from V and 6 bases from J, with 24 bases in between. The CDR3: CASSVGLLTDLHRAEAFF. The CDR3 nucleotides are TGTGCCAGCAGCGTAGGATTACTAACCGATTTACACAGGGCTGAAGCTTTCTTT.

The chain combines TRBV18 with TRBJ2-7; TRBD1 agrees at 11 bases. This CDR3 region has 14 residues. Trimming cost V 3 bases and J 5 bases; bases outside gene matches: 3. In germline, CDR1 is KGHSH, CDR2 LQKENI. DNA of the CDR3: TGTGCCAGCTCACCGCCGGGACAGGGGGACGAGCAGTACTTC. It encodes CASSPPGQGDEQYF.

The chain recombines TRBV5-1 with TRBJ2-6; D not certain. The ends were cut back, 2 bases at V and 0 bases at J, with 9 bases in the middle. This CDR3 has 16 amino acids. CDR1 SGHRS and CDR2 YFSETQ come from the germline V gene. CDR3 in DNA: TGCGCCAGCAGCTTAGGTGGGAACTCTGGGGCCAACGTCCTGACTTTC. It yields the protein CASSLGGNSGANVLTF.

This clonotype was recorded a few times. At one of its ends the junction is not consistent with the germline gene, which may arise from a read error. The rearrangement uses TRBV7-9 and TRBJ1-2; D possibly corresponds to TRBD1 (5 bases). CDR3 length: 14 residues. Germline CDR1 reads SEHNR; CDR2 reads FQNEAQ (reference sequence). The CDR3 DNA sequence: TGTGCCAGCAGCTCGCCAGACAGACGCTATGGCTGCACCTTC. Translating gives CASSSPDRRYGCTF.

The gene calls are TRBV12-3 or TRBV12-4 and TRBJ2-5; D gene unclear. With the DNA end fitting TRBJ2-7 better, the J assignment may be wrong. This CDR3 has 13 residues. CDR3 in DNA: TGTGCCAGCGCAGAGTGGGCCCACTACGAGCAGTACTTC. Residues: CASAEWAHYEQYF.

V and J are TRBV24-1 and TRBJ2-5; D is unresolved. The germline gives CDR1 KGHDR, CDR2 SFDVKD. Deletions cut 3 bases from V and 5 bases from J, with 9 bases between. This CDR3 contains 13 residues. The CDR3 region is CATSDGARETQYF. CDR3 bases: TGTGCCACCAGTGATGGCGCGAGGGAGACCCAGTACTTC.